This T cell receptor (beta chain) was sequenced in a study of blood T cell repertoires in COVID-19 (dated by TCRdb to about 2020). In the study overall: The collaborator samples originated in the United States, Italy and Spain and spanned the acute and convalescent phases of COVID-19. The material from the prospective study consisted of cDNA or gDNA derived from T cells, B-cell-depleted T cells, or PBMCs. Subjects who had been exposed to COVID-19, were actively infected with it, or had recovered from it provided the deeply sampled blood TCRbeta repertoires that made up the dataset. The repertoires were released in a freely available public database intended as a resource for research on the immune response to SARS-CoV-2. Samples came from the ongoing ImmuneRACE study (first 160 participants) plus 1,254 subjects from 6 global collaborators. Sample metadata almost always included a de-identified subject ID, COVID-19 status, age in years and sex. Where available, HLA class I and class II types were obtained from metadata supplied by the sample provider rather than from assay-based typing. What the research found in general, with its limitations: How much clinical and demographic metadata was included differed by source and by participant, and the metadata was provided uncurated.

TCRbeta CDR3 regions were amplified from genomic DNA by means of the immunoSEQ Assay, a bias-controlled multiplex PCR. In the original analysis: Nucleated cell counts per sample were estimated from amplification of reference gene primers within the assay. To quantify the absolute abundance of each unique TCRbeta CDR3 rearrangement, sequence reads were collapsed and filtered. For each sample, productive Simpson clonality was calculated as the square root of Simpson's diversity index over productive rearrangements. TCRdb's version of the immuneACCESS table is confined to in-frame rearrangements and falls short of the full clone set. An unresolved V gene accounts for under half of the shortfall where checked; the remainder is of unknown origin. V, J and clone size are taken as reported in that table, and D and trimming were inferred from the DNA itself. Present in this sample are roughly 120,000 clones, around 85% of which were seen just once. The ten largest account for 2% to 3% of the sample.

Collaborating institutions collected whole blood in K2EDTA tubes following their own protocols. Collaborator samples were shipped for TCRbeta analysis as frozen whole blood, isolated PBMCs, or DNA extracted from either sample type. V and J are truncated by 7 bases and 1 base respectively, leaving an intervening sequence of 8 bases. From cysteine to phenylalanine, the CDR3 is 13 amino acids long. CDR3 DNA is the only sequence kept; it has 39 bases, read in frame from the first base. Sequences KGHDR (CDR1) and SFDVKD (CDR2) are obtained from the germline V gene. With regard to this clone: It lacks a known antigen. No clone much larger than this one lies a single base away; base qualities are absent.

The sequencing sample was made of peripheral blood. Recombination connected TRBV24-1 to TRBJ2-3; a tentative D match to TRBD2 spans 5 bases. This sequence originates from a man over 45 with acute or convalescent COVID-19. The DNA is TGTGCCACCAGAGGGCGGGGCACAGATACGCAGTATTTT. The encoded protein is CATRGRGTDTQYF.